The 21 T cell receptor beta chains presented below share a single source sample, sequenced in a study of cytomegalovirus exposure and HLA in healthy donors. Primers included in the PCR were 60 Vbeta and 13 Jbeta primers. The repertoire was sequenced with immunoSEQ multiplex PCR; TCRdb's copy has only in-frame clones and lacks some. This repertoire shows 95,000 to 130,000 clones, about four fifths found once; its top ten account for roughly 3.9%. Source material: PBMCs. The receptor source for this set is a woman aged 25-40 years in good health and CMV-seronegative.

J is TRBJ1-3 and V is TRBV6-1, with D possibly TRBD1 on 6 matching bases. The CDR3 has 16 residues. CDR1 is MNHNS and CDR2 is SASEGT in the germline V gene. Trimming left V 1 base short and J 0 bases short, with 10 bases between. CDR3 nucleotide sequence: TGTGCCAGCAGTGAAGACGACAGGAGCTCTGGAAACACCATATATTTT. Protein product: CASSEDDRSSGNTIYF.

The chain joins TRBV5-6 to TRBJ2-7; no clear D. Deletions cut 4 bases from V and 2 bases from J, with 19 bases between. CDR3 length: 16 residues. The germline V gene has CDR1 SGHDT and CDR2 YYEEEE. CDR3 protein: CASSEWRSWSPYEQYF. The CDR3 nucleotides read TGTGCCAGCAGCGAATGGCGTTCGTGGAGCCCCTACGAGCAGTACTTC.

This clone came up once. The chain recombines TRBV4-1 with TRBJ2-3, with 12 bases identical to TRBD2. The V gene end was trimmed by 3 bases and the J gene end by 2 bases; junction bases not matched to a gene: 6. The V gene's germline CDR1 is MGHRA and CDR2 YSYEKL. This CDR3 contains 17 residues. The CDR3 DNA follows: TGCGCCAGCAGCCATCTCGGACTAGCGGGATACACAGATACGCAGTATTTT. Its translation: CASSHLGLAGYTDTQYF.

This chain links TRBV18 with TRBJ2-2; weak D call: TRBD2 (6 bases). V was cut by 2 bases and J by 0 bases, with 10 bases left in between. The CDR3 spans 16 residues. Germline V gene data show CDR1 as KGHSH and CDR2 as LQKENI. The CDR3, as DNA: TGTGCCAGCTCACCAAGGGACTCCTCGAACACCGGGGAGCTGTTTTTT. Its protein is CASSPRDSSNTGELFF. Looking up the rest from reference TRBV18 and TRBJ2-2 gives the full variable domain: NAGVMQNPRHLVRRRGQEARLRCSPMKGHSHVYWYRQLPEEGLKFMVYLQKENIIDESGMPKERFSAEFPKEGPSILRIQQVVRGDSAAYFCASSPRDSSNTGELFFGEGSRLTVL.

V is TRBV28 and J is TRBJ1-1, with a weak D call TRBD1 (5 bases). The CDR3 spans 15 residues. Trimming removed 3 bases at V and 4 bases at J, with 15 bases between. In germline, CDR1 is MDHEN, CDR2 SYDVKM. As DNA, the CDR3 is TGTGCCAGCAGTTTGGGAGGGGCAGTTGCCACTGAAGCTTTCTTT. It yields the protein CASSLGGAVATEAFF.

The chain carries TRBV19 and TRBJ2-1, with 9 bases aligning to TRBD2. The CDR3 is 16 amino acids. CDR1 LNHDA and CDR2 SQIVND come from the germline V gene (reference sequence). V lost 3 bases to trimming and J lost 4 bases; unmatched junction nucleotides: 7. CDR3 DNA sequence: TGTGCCAGTAGTATCGGGGTAGCGGGGGCATACAATGAGCAGTTCTTC. Translated: CASSIGVAGAYNEQFF.

On this clone itself: Relative to the germline gene, one junction end is altered; a read error may explain this. This chain joins TRBV6-1 and TRBJ2-7; the match to TRBD1 covers 8 bases. The CDR3 loop spans 13 amino acids. Germline CDR1 and CDR2: MNHNS and SASEGT. The CDR3 DNA is TGTGCCGGCAGTGGGACAGGACTCTACGAGCAGTACTTC. Residues: CAGSGTGLYEQYF.

In its sample, this clone was seen a few times. This chain uses TRBV5-1 with TRBJ2-3; 7 bases align to TRBD1. The CDR3 is 14 residues long. The trim removed 2 bases at V and 1 base at J, leaving 1 base unmatched. Germline CDR1 SGHRS, CDR2 YFSETQ. The CDR3 sequence: CASSFGQGTDTQYF. For the CDR3, the DNA is TGCGCCAGCAGCTTTGGACAGGGCACAGATACGCAGTATTTT.

The chain is built from TRBV28 and TRBJ2-2, with TRBD2 matching 10 bases. Germline V gene data show CDR1 as MDHEN and CDR2 as SYDVKM. V shed 5 bases, J shed 6 bases, and the junction held 9 bases outside the gene matches. The CDR3 is 16 residues long. The CDR3 region is CASSARASGSSGELFF. CDR3 nucleotide sequence: TGTGCCAGCAGTGCAAGAGCTAGCGGGAGTTCCGGGGAGCTGTTTTTT.

The chain links TRBV7-6 to TRBJ2-7; 9 positions agree with TRBD1. Germline V gene data show CDR1 as SGHVS and CDR2 as FNYEAQ. Trimming removed 2 bases from V and 5 bases from J; junction bases left unmatched: 19. The CDR3 runs 19 residues. The CDR3 region is CASSLIDAGVGTGIDEQYF. The CDR3 DNA reads TGTGCCAGCAGCTTAATCGACGCAGGAGTGGGGACAGGGATCGACGAGCAGTACTTC.

The V call is TRBV2, the J call TRBJ2-5; possible D gene TRBD1, 6 bases. CDR3 size: 14 residues. Trimming cost V 5 bases and J 9 bases, with 19 bases left between them. The germline V gene encodes CDR1 SNHLY and CDR2 FYNNEI. CDR3 in amino acids: CASSFAGAAEAQYF. The DNA of the CDR3 is TGTGCCAGCAGTTTCGCAGGGGCCGCGGAGGCCCAGTACTTC.

The rearrangement links TRBV27 to TRBJ1-2; D is unclear. CDR1 is MNHEY and CDR2 is SMNVEV in the germline V gene (reference sequence). The ends were cut back, 3 bases at V and 0 bases at J, with 14 bases in the middle. The CDR3 length is 16 residues. CDR3 DNA: TGTGCCAGCAGTTTTTCCCGGGAACAGACTAACTATGGCTACACCTTC. It codes for CASSFSREQTNYGYTF.

The rearrangement links TRBV28 to TRBJ1-6; perhaps TRBD1 as D (6 bases). This CDR3 is 14 amino acids long. The germline gives CDR1 MDHEN, CDR2 SYDVKM. V gave up 5 bases and J gave up 7 bases, with 12 bases separating them. The CDR3 nucleotides are TGTGCCAGCAGTACATGGACAGAAAATTCACCCCTCCACTTT. This translates into CASSTWTENSPLHF.

The V and J genes are TRBV7-9 and TRBJ1-2, with 8 positions matching TRBD1. Germline V gene data show CDR1 as SEHNR and CDR2 as FQNEAQ (reference sequence). The CDR3 spans 14 residues. Trimming removed 3 bases from V and 7 bases from J; junction bases left unmatched: 7. CDR3 in DNA: TGTGCCAGCAGCTTGGTGGACAGGGCGGCTGGCTACACCTTC. Protein sequence: CASSLVDRAAGYTF. The entire variable domain, with the rest obtained from reference TRBV7-9 and TRBJ1-2, is as follows: DTGVSQNPRHKITKRGQNVTFRCDPISEHNRLYWYRQTLGQGPEFLTYFQNEAQLEKSRLLSDRFSAERPKGSFSTLEIQRTEQGDSAMYLCASSLVDRAAGYTFGSGTRLTVV.

V usage is TRBV7-8 and J usage is TRBJ2-5; a possible D gene is TRBD1 (5 bases). V lost 2 bases to trimming and J lost 2 bases, with 15 bases between them. Looked up from germline, CDR1 is SGHVS and CDR2 is FQNEAQ. The CDR3 spans 16 residues. The CDR3 region is CASSLMNQGPQETQYF. CDR3 DNA sequence: TGTGCCAGCAGCTTAATGAATCAGGGCCCTCAAGAGACCCAGTACTTC. Filled out from reference TRBV7-8 and TRBJ2-5, the complete variable domain reads GAGVSQSPRYKVAKRGQDVALRCDPISGHVSLFWYQQALGQGPEFLTYFQNEAQLDKSGLPSDRFFAERPEGSVSTLKIQRTQQEDSAVYLCASSLMNQGPQETQYFGPGTRLLVL.

The V gene is TRBV18, the J gene TRBJ1-2, with 8 bases aligning to TRBD1. Per the germline V gene, CDR1 is KGHSH and CDR2 is LQKENI. The CDR3 has 15 residues. Trimming at V came to 2 bases and at J to 5 bases, leaving 7 bases not matched to a gene. The CDR3 DNA reads as TGTGCCAGCTCACCAGAAGACAGGGGTGTTTATGGCTACACCTTC. This codes for CASSPEDRGVYGYTF.

This clone was seen a single time. J is TRBJ2-1 and V is TRBV19; D is undetermined. V lost 0 bases and J lost 10, with 10 bases in between. CDR1 is LNHDA, CDR2 SQIVND, per germline (reference sequence). CDR3 length: 13 amino acids. The CDR3 loop reads CASSIEGVGEQFF. The CDR3 nucleotides read TGTGCCAGTAGTATAGAAGGCGTCGGGGAGCAGTTCTTC.

J is TRBJ1-1 and V is TRBV18, with TRBD1 matching 7 bases. Germline CDR1 reads KGHSH; CDR2 reads LQKENI. CDR3 size: 17 residues. V trimming: 4 bases; J trimming: 1 base; junction bases outside the gene matches: 12. The CDR3 here is CASSLIPTGLENTEAFF. In DNA form, the CDR3 reads TGTGCCAGCTCACTGATCCCGACAGGGCTTGAGAACACTGAAGCTTTCTTT.

The V gene is TRBV5-6, the J gene TRBJ2-5; 11 bases map to TRBD2. V lost 4 bases and J lost 5; bases outside the gene matches: 7. This CDR3 region has 15 residues. Germline V gene lookup returns CDR1 SGHDT and CDR2 YYEEEE. The chain's CDR3 is CASSMLAGGWETQYF. The CDR3, as DNA: TGTGCCAGCAGCATGCTAGCGGGAGGATGGGAGACCCAGTACTTC. Filled out from reference TRBV5-6 and TRBJ2-5, the complete variable domain reads DAGVTQSPTHLIKTRGQQVTLRCSPKSGHDTVSWYQQALGQGPQFIFQYYEEEERQRGNFPDRFSGHQFPNYSSELNVNALLLGDSALYLCASSMLAGGWETQYFGPGTRLLVL.

The rearrangement links TRBV27 to TRBJ2-3; no clear D gene. Germline values: CDR1 MNHEY, CDR2 SMNVEV (reference sequence). The CDR3 contains 16 residues. V shed 7 bases and J shed 0 bases, with 17 bases lying between them. CDR3 loop: CASTPFGRVSTDTQYF. The CDR3 DNA sequence: TGTGCCAGCACCCCATTCGGTCGAGTTAGCACAGATACGCAGTATTTT.

This chain joins TRBV6-6 and TRBJ1-1, with D hard to call. Germline V gives CDR1 MNHNY, CDR2 SVGAGI (reference sequence). V lost 0 bases and J lost 5, with 7 bases in between. CDR3 length: 13 amino acids. CDR3 sequence: CASSYSEGTEAFF. The CDR3 DNA reads TGTGCCAGCAGTTACTCTGAGGGAACTGAAGCTTTCTTT.